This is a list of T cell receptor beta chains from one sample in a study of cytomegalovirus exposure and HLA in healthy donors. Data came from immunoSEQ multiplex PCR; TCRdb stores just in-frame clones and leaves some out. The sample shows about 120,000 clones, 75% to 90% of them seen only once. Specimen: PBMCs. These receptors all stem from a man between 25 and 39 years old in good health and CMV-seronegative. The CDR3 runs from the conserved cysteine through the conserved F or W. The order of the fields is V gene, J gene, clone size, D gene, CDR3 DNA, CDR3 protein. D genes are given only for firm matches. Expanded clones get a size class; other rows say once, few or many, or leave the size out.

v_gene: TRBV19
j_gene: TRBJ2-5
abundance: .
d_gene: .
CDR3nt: TGTGCCAGTAGTATAGGTAGGACACCCCAAGAGACCCAGTACTTC
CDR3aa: CASSIGRTPQETQYF

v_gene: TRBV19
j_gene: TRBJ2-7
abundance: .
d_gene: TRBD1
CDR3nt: TGTGCCAGTAGTATTGGATATGGACAGGGGGGATTCGACGAGCAGTACTTC
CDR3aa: CASSIGYGQGGFDEQYF

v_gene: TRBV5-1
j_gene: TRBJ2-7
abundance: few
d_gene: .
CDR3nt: TGCGCCAGCAGCTGGTCGCTCCGGGACACTTTCTCCTACGAGCAGTACTTC
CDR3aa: CASSWSLRDTFSYEQYF

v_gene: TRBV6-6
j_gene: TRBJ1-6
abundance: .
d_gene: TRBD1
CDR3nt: TGTGCCAGCAGTTACGGGGCAGGGGGCGAAAATTCACCCCTCCACTTT
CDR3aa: CASSYGAGGENSPLHF

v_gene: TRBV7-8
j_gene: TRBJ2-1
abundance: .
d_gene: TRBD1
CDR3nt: TGTGCCAGCAGCCCTCGGACAGGGGATAGATACAATGAGCAGTTCTTC
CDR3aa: CASSPRTGDRYNEQFF

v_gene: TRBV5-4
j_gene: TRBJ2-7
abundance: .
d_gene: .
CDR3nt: TGTGCCAGCAGCTTGGCACACACCTACGAGCAGTACTTC
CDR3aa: CASSLAHTYEQYF

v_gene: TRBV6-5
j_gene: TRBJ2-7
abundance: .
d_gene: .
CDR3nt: TGTGCCAGCAGTTACCGGCCAGGGGCTCCCTACGAGCAGTACTTC
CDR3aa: CASSYRPGAPYEQYF

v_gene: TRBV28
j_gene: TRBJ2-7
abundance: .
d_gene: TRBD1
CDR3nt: TGTGCCAGCAAGCTACAGGGGTACCCCTACGAGCAGTACTTC
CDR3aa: CASKLQGYPYEQYF

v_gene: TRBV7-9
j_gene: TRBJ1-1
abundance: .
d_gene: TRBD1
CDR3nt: TGTGCCAGCAGCTCGGGACAGAGGGCCACTGAAGCTTTCTTT
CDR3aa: CASSSGQRATEAFF

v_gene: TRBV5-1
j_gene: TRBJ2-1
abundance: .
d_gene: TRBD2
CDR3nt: TGCGCCAGCACCCCCGGGGGGTACAATGAGCAGTTCTTC
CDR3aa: CASTPGGYNEQFF

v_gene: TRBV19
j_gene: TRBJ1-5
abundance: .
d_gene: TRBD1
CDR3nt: TGTGCCAGTAGTATCCAGGGGGGCCAGCCCCAGCATTTT
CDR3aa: CASSIQGGQPQHF

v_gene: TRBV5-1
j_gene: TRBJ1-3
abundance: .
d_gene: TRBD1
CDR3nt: TGCGCCAGCACCACGGGACAGAGCTCTGGAAACACCATATATTTT
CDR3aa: CASTTGQSSGNTIYF

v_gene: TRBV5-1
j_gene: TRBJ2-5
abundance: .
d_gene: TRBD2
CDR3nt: TGCGCCAGCAGCCCACCGGGACTAGCGGGGGGGATGGAGACCCAGTACTTC
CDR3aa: CASSPPGLAGGMETQYF

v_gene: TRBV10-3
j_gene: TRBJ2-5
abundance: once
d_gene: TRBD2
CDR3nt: TGTGCCATCAGTGGGGGGGGGAACCAAGAGACCCAGTACTTC
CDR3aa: CAISGGGNQETQYF

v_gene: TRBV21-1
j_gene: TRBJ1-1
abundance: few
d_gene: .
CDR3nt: TGTGCCAGCAGCTCCTCCCGGGACAGTGCCTTGAACACTGAAGCTTTCTTT
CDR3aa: CASSSSRDSALNTEAFF

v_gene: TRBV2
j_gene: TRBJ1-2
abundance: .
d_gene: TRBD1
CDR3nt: TGTGCCAGCTCCAATCAAGGGGGCGGGGAGCGCTACACCTTC
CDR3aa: CASSNQGGGERYTF

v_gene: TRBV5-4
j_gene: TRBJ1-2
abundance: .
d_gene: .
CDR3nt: TGTGCCAGCAGACAGGGTGGGTCGGTTAACTATGGCTACACCTTC
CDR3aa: CASRQGGSVNYGYTF

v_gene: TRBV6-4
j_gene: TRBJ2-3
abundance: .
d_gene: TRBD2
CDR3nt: TGTGCCAGCAGTGATCGGGGGGGCACAGATACGCAGTATTTT
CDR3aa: CASSDRGGTDTQYF

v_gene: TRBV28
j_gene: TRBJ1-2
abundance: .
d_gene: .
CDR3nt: TGTGCCAGCAGTCCCAGGGTTGGCTACACCTTC
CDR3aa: CASSPRVGYTF

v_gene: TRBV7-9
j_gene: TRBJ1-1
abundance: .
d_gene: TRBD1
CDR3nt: TGTGCCAGCAGCTTCAGGGGGCGGACTGAAGCTTTCTTT
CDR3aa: CASSFRGRTEAFF

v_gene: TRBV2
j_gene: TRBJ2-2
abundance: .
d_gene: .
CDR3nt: TGTGCCAGCAGTGTGACCAGGGTGAACGGGGAGCTGTTTTTT
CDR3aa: CASSVTRVNGELFF

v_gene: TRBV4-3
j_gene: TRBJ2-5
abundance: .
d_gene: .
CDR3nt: TGCGCCAGCAGCCAAGATTTTTATAGCGGAGAGGAGACCCAGTACTTC
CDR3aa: CASSQDFYSGEETQYF

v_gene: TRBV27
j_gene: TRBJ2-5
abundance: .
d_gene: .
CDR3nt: TGTGCCAGCAATCCCTCTGGGGGGGCCCGGGAGACCCAGTACTTC
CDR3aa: CASNPSGGARETQYF

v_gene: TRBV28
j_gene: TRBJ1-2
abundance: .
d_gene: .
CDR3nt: TGTGCCAGCAGTTTAATTGTAAGAGGGATCTATGGCTACACCTTC
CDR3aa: CASSLIVRGIYGYTF

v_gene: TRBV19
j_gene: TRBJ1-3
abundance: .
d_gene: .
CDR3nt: TGTGCCAGGGGCCAGGCGCTCTCCGGAAACACCATATATTTT
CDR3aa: CARGQALSGNTIYF

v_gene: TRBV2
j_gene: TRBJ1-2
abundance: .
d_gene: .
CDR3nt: TGTGCCAGCAGGGAGGGCTATGGCTACACCTTC
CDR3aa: CASREGYGYTF

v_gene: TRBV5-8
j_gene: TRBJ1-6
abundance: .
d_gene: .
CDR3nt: TGTGCCAGCAGCTTGCAAGCCTCCTATAATTCCCCCCTCCACTTT
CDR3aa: CASSLQASYNSPLHF

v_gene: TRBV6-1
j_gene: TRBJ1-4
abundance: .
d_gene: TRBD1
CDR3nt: TGTGCCAGCAGTGAGGGACAGGGGAATGAAAAACTGTTTTTT
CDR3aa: CASSEGQGNEKLFF